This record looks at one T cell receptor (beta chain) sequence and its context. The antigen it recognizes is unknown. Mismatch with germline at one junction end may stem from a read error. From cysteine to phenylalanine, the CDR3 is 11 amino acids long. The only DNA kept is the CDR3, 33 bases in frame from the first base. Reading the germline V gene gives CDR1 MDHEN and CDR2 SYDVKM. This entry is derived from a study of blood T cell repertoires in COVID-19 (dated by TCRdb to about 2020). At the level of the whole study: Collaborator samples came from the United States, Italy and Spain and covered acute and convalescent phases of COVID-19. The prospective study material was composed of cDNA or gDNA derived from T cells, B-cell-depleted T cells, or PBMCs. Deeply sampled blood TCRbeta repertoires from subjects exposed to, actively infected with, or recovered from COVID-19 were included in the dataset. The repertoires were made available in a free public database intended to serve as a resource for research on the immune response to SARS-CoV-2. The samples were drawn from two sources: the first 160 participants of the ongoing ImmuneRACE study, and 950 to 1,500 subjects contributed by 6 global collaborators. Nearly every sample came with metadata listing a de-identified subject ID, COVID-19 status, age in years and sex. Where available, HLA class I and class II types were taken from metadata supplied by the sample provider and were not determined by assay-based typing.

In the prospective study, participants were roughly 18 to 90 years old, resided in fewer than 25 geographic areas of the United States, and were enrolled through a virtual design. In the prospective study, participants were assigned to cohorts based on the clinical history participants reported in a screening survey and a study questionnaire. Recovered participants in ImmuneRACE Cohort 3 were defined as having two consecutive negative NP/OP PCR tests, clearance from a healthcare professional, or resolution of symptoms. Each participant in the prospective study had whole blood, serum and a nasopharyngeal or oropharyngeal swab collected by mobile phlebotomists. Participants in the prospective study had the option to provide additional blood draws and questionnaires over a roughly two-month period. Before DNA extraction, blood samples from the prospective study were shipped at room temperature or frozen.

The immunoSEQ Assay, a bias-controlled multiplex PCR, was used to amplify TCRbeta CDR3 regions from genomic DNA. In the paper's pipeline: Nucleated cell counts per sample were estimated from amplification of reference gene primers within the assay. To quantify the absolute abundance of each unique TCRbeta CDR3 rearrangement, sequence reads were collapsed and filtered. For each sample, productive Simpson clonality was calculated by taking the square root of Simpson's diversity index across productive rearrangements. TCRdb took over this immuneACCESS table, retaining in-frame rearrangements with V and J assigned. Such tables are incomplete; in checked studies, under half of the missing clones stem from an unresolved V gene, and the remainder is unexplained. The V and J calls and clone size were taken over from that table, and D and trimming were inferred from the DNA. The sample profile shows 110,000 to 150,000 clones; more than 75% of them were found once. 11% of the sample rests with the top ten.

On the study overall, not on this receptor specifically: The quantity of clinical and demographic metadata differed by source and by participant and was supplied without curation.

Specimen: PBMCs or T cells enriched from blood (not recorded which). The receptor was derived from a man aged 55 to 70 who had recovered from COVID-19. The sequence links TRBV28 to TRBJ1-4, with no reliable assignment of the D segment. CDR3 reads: CASSTPGSAIF. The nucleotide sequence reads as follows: TGTGCCAGCAGTACCCCCGGGAGCGCGATTTTT.